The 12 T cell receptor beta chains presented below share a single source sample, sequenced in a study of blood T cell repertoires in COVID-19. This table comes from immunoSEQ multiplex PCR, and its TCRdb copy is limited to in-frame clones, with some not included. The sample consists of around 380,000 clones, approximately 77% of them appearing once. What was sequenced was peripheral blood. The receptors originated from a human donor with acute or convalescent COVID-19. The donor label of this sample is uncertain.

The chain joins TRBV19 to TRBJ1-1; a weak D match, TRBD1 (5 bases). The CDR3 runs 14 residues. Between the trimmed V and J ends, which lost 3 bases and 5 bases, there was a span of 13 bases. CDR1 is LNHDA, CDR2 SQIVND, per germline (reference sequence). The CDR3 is CASSMGRGFTEAFF. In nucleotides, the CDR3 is TGTGCCAGTAGTATGGGGAGGGGTTTTACTGAAGCTTTCTTT.

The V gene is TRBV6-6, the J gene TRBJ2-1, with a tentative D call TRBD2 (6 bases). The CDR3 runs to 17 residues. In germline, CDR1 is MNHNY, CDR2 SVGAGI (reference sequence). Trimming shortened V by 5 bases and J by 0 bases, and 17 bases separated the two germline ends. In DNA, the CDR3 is TGTGCCAGCAGTCCCATAGGGAGGCCCTTCTCCTACAATGAGCAGTTCTTC. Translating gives CASSPIGRPFSYNEQFF.

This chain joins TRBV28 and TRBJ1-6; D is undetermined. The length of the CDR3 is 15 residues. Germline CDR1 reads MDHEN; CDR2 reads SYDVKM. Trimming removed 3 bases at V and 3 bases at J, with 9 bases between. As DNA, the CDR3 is TGTGCCAGCAGTTTGAGGTCTCTCTATAATTCACCCCTCCACTTT. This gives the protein CASSLRSLYNSPLHF.

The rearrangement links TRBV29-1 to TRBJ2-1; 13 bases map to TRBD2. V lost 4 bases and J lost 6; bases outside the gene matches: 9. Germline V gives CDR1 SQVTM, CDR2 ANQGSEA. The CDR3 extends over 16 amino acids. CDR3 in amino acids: CSVAGTSGVNINEQFF. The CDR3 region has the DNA TGCAGCGTTGCAGGGACTAGCGGGGTTAACATCAATGAGCAGTTCTTC.

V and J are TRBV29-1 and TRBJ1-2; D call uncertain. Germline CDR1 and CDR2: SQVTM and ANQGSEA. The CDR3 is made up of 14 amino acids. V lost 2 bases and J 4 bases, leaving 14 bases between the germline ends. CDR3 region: CSVERKAGGYGYTF. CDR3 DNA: TGCAGCGTTGAAAGAAAGGCAGGTGGCTATGGCTACACCTTC.

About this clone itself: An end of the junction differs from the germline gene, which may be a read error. The CDR3 spells CASSEDQGAPGETQYF. In DNA form, the CDR3 reads TGTGCCAGCAGCGAAGACCAGGGGGCGCCGGGGGAGACCCAGTACTTC. The rearrangement joins TRBV6-1 to TRBJ2-5; TRBD1 matches at 8 bases. The CDR3 length is 16 residues. Germline assignment: CDR1 MNHNS and CDR2 SASEGT.

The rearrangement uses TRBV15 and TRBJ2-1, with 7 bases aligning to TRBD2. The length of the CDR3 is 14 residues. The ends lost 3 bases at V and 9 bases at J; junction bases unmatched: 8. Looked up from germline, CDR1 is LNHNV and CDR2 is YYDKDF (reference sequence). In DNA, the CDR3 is TGTGCCACCAGCAGGGAGACTAGCTCAGGTGAGCAGTTCTTC. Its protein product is CATSRETSSGEQFF.

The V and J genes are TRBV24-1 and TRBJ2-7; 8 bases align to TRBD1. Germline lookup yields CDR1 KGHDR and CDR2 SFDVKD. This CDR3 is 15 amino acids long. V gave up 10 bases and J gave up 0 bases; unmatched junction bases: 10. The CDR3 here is CATQSGGTGSYEQYF. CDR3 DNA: TGTGCCACGCAAAGTGGGGGGACAGGCTCCTACGAGCAGTACTTC.

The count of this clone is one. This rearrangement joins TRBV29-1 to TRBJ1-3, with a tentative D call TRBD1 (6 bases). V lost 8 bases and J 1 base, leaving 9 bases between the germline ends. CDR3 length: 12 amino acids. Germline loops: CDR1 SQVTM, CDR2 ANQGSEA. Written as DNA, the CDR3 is TGCAGCACCAGGGGATCTGGAAACACCATATATTTT. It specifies CSTRGSGNTIYF. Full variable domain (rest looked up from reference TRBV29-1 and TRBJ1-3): SAVISQKPSRDICQRGTSLTIQCQVDSQVTMMFWYRQQPGQSLTLIATANQGSEATYESGFVIDKFPISRPNLTFSTLTVSNMSPEDSSIYLCSTRGSGNTIYFGEGSWLTVV.

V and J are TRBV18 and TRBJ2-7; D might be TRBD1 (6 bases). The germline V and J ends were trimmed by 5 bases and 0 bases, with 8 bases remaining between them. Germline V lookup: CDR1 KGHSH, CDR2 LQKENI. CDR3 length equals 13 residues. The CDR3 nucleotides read TGTGCCAGCTCAGGGGGCAGCTCCTACGAGCAGTACTTC. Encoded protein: CASSGGSSYEQYF.

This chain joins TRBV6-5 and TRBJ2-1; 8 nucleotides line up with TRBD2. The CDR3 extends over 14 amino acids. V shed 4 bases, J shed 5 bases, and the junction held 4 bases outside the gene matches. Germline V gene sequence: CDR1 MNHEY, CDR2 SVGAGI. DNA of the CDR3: TGTGCCAGCAGTTTTAGCGGGGATAACAATGAGCAGTTCTTC. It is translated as CASSFSGDNNEQFF.

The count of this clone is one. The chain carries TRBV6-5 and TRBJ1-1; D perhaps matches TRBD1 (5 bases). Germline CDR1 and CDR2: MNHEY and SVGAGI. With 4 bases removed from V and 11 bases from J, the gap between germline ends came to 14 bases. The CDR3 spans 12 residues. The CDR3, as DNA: TGTGCCAGCAGTTCATCTTTGGGGGGGGCTTTCTTT. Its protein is CASSSSLGGAFF.